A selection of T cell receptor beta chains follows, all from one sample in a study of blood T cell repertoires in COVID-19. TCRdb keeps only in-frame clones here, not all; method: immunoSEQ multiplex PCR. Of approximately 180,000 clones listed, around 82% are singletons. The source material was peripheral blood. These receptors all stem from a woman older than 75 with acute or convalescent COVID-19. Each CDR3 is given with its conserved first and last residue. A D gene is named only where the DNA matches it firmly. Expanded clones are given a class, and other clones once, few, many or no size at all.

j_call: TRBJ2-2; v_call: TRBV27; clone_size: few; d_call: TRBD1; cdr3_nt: TGTGCCAGCAGCGGACAGGGCCCCGGGGAGCTGTTTTTT; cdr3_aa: CASSGQGPGELFF
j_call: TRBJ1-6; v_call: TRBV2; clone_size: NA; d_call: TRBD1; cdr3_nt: TGTGCCAGCATTACCGACAGGGGGAATTCACCCCTCCACTTT; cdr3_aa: CASITDRGNSPLHF
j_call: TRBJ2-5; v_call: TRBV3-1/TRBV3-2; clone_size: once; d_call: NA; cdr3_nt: TGTGCCAGCAGCCATGACCGGGACTCCCCAGAGACCCAGTACTTC; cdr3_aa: CASSHDRDSPETQYF
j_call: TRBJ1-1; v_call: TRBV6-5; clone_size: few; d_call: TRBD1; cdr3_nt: TGTGCCAGCAGTTCCCGGACAGGGAACACTGAAGCTTTCTTT; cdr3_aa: CASSSRTGNTEAFF
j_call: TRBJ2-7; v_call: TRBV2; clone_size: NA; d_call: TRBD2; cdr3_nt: TGTGCCACCAAGTTGGGACTAGCGGGACGGGCGACGAACGAGCAGTACTTC; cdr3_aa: CATKLGLAGRATNEQYF
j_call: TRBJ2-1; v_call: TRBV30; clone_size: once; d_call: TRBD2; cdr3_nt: TGTGCCTGGAGATATAGCGGGGGAAGGCGCAATGAGCAGTTCTTC; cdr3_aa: CAWRYSGGRRNEQFF
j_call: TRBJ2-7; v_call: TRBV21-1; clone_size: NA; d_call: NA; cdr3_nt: TGTGCCAGCCCTCTGGTGGTTCGAGCCTACGAGCAGTACTTC; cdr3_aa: CASPLVVRAYEQYF
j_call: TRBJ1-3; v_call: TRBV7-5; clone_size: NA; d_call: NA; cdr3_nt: TGTGCCAGAAGCTTAGCTCGGCGCGGCTCTGGAAACACCATATATTTT; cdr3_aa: CARSLARRGSGNTIYF
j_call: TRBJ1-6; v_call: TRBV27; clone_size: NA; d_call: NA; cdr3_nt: TGTGCCAGCAGTTTATCGATAGGGGGGGGGAATTCACCCCTCCACTTT; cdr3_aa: CASSLSIGGGNSPLHF
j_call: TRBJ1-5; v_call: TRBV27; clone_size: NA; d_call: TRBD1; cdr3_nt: TGTGCCAGCAGGTTGGAGGGGGCATTTAGCAATCAGCCCCAGCATTTT; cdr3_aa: CASRLEGAFSNQPQHF
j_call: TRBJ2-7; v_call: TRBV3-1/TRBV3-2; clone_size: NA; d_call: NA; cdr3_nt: TGTGCCAGCAGCCAAGCGCGGCAGGGTCTTACCTACGAGCAGTACTTC; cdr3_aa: CASSQARQGLTYEQYF
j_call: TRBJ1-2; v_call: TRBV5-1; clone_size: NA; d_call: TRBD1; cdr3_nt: TGCGCCAGCAGCTTGGGGGACAGTAGGGGCCCCTATGGCTACACCTTC; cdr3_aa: CASSLGDSRGPYGYTF
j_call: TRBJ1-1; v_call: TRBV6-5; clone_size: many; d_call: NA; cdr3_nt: TGTGCCAGCAGTTGGCCCGGCCTCGGAGGGGACACTGAAGCTTTCTTT; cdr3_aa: CASSWPGLGGDTEAFF
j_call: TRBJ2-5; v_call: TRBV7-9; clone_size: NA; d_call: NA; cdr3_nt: TGTGCCAGCAGCTTAGCGGGGGCTTCTGTAGTCGGGACCCAGTACTTC; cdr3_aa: CASSLAGASVVGTQYF
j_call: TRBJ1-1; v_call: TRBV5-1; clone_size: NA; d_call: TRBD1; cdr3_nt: TGCGCCAGCAGCTTGGGGCCAGGGGGCATTCACACTGAAGCTTTCTTT; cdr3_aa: CASSLGPGGIHTEAFF
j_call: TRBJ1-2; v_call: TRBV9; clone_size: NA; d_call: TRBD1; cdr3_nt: TGTGCCAGCAGCGTAGCTGAGGGGGCGAAATATGGCTACACCTTC; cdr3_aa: CASSVAEGAKYGYTF
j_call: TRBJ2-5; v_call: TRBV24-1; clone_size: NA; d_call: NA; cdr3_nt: TGTGCCACCAGTGTCCCTGGGGCAGAGACCCAGTACTTC; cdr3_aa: CATSVPGAETQYF
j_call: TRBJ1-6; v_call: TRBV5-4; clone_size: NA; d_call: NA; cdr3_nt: TGTGCCAGCAGCTTGGAAAACTATTCACCCCTCCACTTT; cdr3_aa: CASSLENYSPLHF
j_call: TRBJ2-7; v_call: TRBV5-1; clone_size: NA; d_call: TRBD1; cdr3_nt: TGCGCCAGCAGCCCGGGACAGGAAACCTACGAGCAGTACTTC; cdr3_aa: CASSPGQETYEQYF
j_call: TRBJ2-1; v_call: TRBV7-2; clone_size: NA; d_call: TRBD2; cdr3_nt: TGTGCCAGCAGCTTAGGTGGGTCGGGGGGTTACAATGAGCAGTTCTTC; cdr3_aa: CASSLGGSGGYNEQFF